Sequencing of this T cell receptor beta chain was carried out in a study of T cell responses to AZD1222 COVID-19 vaccine. To note about this clone: Antigen: not known.

Sequenced by immunoSEQ multiplex PCR; TCRdb stores in-frame clones only, minus some. The sample consists of around 140,000 clones, roughly 93% of them appearing once. Study results and limitations: The repertoires were collected only after the peak T cell response. Recipients of two AZD1222 doses showed rising Spike-specific TCR breadth and depth. Epitopes outside B.1.351 and B.1.1.7 mutated regions reportedly drew nearly half of spike TCRs.

This clonotype was sampled from an adult in good health. The sequenced sample was peripheral blood, obtained on day 0 of AZD1222 vaccination.

For the CDR3, the DNA is TGCGCCAGCAGCTTGCCAGGGGGGAACGAGCAGTACTTC. Encoded protein: CASSLPGGNEQYF. This chain connects TRBV5-1 to TRBJ2-7, with D perhaps TRBD1 (7 bases). Germline lookup yields CDR1 SGHRS and CDR2 YFSETQ. V dropped 1 base and J dropped 5 bases, with 10 bases sitting between them. The CDR3 runs 13 residues.